Each of the 28 T cell receptor beta chains below was sequenced from the same sample in a study of T-cell memory formation after mild COVID-19 (dated by TCRdb to 2020 to 2023). Library prep was done by 5' RACE. Sequencer: Illumina NovaSeq 6000. TCRdb redid the processing of the public reads, applying fastp at Q25 and MiXCR, and retained in-frame beta chains. Identical CDR3 proteins give one entry, which carries the most common genes and DNA. A total of about 340,000 distinct CDR3 sequences appear in this sample, approximately 15% of them only once. The ten most abundant clones make up around 24% of the sample. Sequencing used PBMCs or a T cell subset sorted from them (not recorded which). These receptors originate from a man aged 18 to 35 who had mild COVID-19 (a few samples of this study predate the infection). The sample titles of this study are shuffled in the database, so cell type and time point are left out; the donor was told from shared clones.

This clonotype turned up a few times. This chain connects TRBV4-1 to TRBJ2-5, with TRBD1 matching over 10 bases. Germline lookup yields CDR1 MGHRA and CDR2 YSYEKL. The ends lost 3 bases at V and 3 bases at J; junction bases unmatched: 7. This CDR3 is 16 amino acids long. This CDR3 reads CASSQYLGTGEETQYF. For the CDR3, the DNA is TGCGCCAGCAGCCAGTATTTAGGGACAGGGGAAGAGACCCAGTACTTC.

The chain carries TRBV6-4 and TRBJ2-6; TRBD1 is a possible D gene (5 bases). Trimming cost V 2 bases and J 4 bases, with 12 bases left between them. The CDR3 consists of 16 residues. The V gene's germline CDR1 is MRHNA and CDR2 SNTAGT. The CDR3 DNA is TGTGCCAGCAGTGACGGGGCCGGGTCCGGGGCCAACGTCCTGACTTTC. It encodes CASSDGAGSGANVLTF.

In the case of this clonotype: This may be a read error, as it is one base from a much larger clone. The rearrangement links TRBV7-2 to TRBJ2-5, with D maybe TRBD1 (8 bases). Germline CDR1 is SGHTA and CDR2 is FQGNSA. Trimming took 6 bases from V and 8 from J, leaving 16 bases between them. This CDR3 has 13 residues. For the CDR3, the DNA is TGTGCCAGCAGTCAGGGGGCGGGAGATACCCAGTACTTC. The encoded protein is CASSQGAGDTQYF.

In this sample, this clonotype turned up a few times. This rearrangement joins TRBV28 to TRBJ2-7; 9 positions agree with TRBD1. Germline loops: CDR1 MDHEN, CDR2 SYDVKM. V was clipped by 5 bases and J by 3 bases; unmatched bases: 2. This CDR3 is built from 13 residues. The CDR3 bases are TGTGCCAGCAGTCGGACAGGGGACTACGAGCAGTACGTC. It translates to CASSRTGDYEQYV.

This clonotype was picked up a small number of times. The chain joins TRBV5-1 to TRBJ2-3; D possibly uses TRBD1 or TRBD2 (6 bases each). Germline V gives CDR1 SGHRS, CDR2 YFSETQ. V was clipped by 6 bases and J by 1 base, with 12 bases between them. This CDR3 has 14 residues. The CDR3 nucleotides are TGCGCCAGCAACAAGGGGGGCGGCACAGATACGCAGTATTTT. Protein: CASNKGGGTDTQYF. Looking up the rest from reference TRBV5-1 and TRBJ2-3 gives the full variable domain: KAGVTQTPRYLIKTRGQQVTLSCSPISGHRSVSWYQQTPGQGLQFLFEYFSETQRNKGNFPGRFSGRQFSNSRSEMNVSTLELGDSALYLCASNKGGGTDTQYFGPGTRLTVL.

This clonotype showed up just a few times. This chain links TRBV29-1 with TRBJ1-1, with D perhaps matching TRBD1 (5 bases). This CDR3 has 14 amino acids. Looked up from germline, CDR1 is SQVTM and CDR2 is ANQGSEA. The V end was cut by 6 bases, the J end by 1 base, with 15 bases between. This CDR3 is CSVPAGQGNTEAFF. The CDR3 nucleotides read TGCAGCGTACCAGCAGGGCAGGGGAACACTGAAGCTTTCTTT.

This clonotype was counted between two and nine times. The V gene is TRBV30, the J gene TRBJ2-7, with D perhaps matching TRBD2 (5 bases). Deletions cut 4 bases from V and 6 bases from J, with 16 bases between. The length of the CDR3 is 13 residues. From germline, CDR1 is GTSNPN and CDR2 SVGIG (reference sequence). DNA of the CDR3: TGTGCCTGGATTTCTGGTCGTCGGGGCGAGCAGTACTTC. It is translated as CAWISGRRGEQYF.

This clonotype has only one observation. J is TRBJ1-4 and V is TRBV6-2 or TRBV6-3; TRBD1 matches 7 bases. The CDR3 consists of 13 residues. Germline lookup yields CDR1 MNHEY and CDR2 SVGEGT. With 7 bases clipped from V and 8 bases from J, the junction kept 7 bases outside the gene matches. CDR3 sequence (DNA): TGTGCCAGCATTGACAGGGTCGGCGAAAAACTGTTTTTT. Protein sequence: CASIDRVGEKLFF.

V usage is TRBV18 and J usage is TRBJ2-6, with 7 bases lining up with TRBD1. The CDR3 length is 15 residues. The V and J ends lost 3 bases and 2 bases, in that order; junction bases with no gene match: 1. The germline gives CDR1 KGHSH, CDR2 LQKENI. CDR3 bases: TGTGCCAGCTCACCGGGACAGACTGGGGCCAACGTCCTGACTTTC. As protein: CASSPGQTGANVLTF.

The CDR3 region is CASSYTNEAFF. CDR3 nucleotides: TGTGCCAGCAGTTATACGAATGAAGCTTTCTTT. The V gene is TRBV6-1, the J gene TRBJ1-1; D is undetermined. CDR3 length: 11 residues. Looked up from germline, CDR1 is MNHNS and CDR2 is SASEGT. Trimming shortened V by 5 bases and J by 7 bases, and 8 bases separated the two germline ends.

This clonotype was detected a few times. CDR3 nucleotide sequence: TGTGCCAGCAGCTTAGCGCGGGCTAACCAAGCTTTCTTT. Translating it yields CASSLARANQAFF. The chain combines TRBV7-9 with TRBJ1-1; no definite D call. The CDR3 runs 13 residues. V lost 0 bases, J lost 9 bases, and 11 bases lay in between. Germline CDR1 and CDR2: SEHNR and FQNEAQ (reference sequence).

This clonotype was observed a few times. This chain links TRBV27 with TRBJ2-7; 12 positions match TRBD1. Germline V gives CDR1 MNHEY, CDR2 SMNVEV (reference sequence). Trimming took 5 bases from V and 5 from J; bases not matched to a gene: 7. The CDR3 has 15 amino acids. The CDR3 spells CASSPLGTGGNEQYF. The CDR3 DNA is TGTGCCAGCAGTCCCCTGGGGACAGGGGGCAACGAGCAGTACTTC.

A few counts support this clonotype. This chain links TRBV19 with TRBJ1-1; 9 bases line up with TRBD1. Trimming at V came to 8 bases and at J to 1 base, leaving 11 bases not matched to a gene. The CDR3 length is 16 residues. Germline values: CDR1 LNHDA, CDR2 SQIVND (reference sequence). The DNA of the CDR3 is TGTGCCAGTCGACCGGGACAGGGTTATTCGAACACTGAAGCTTTCTTT. The encoded protein is CASRPGQGYSNTEAFF.

This clonotype was observed at least ten times. V is TRBV5-1 and J is TRBJ2-1; perhaps TRBD1 as D (5 bases). This CDR3 contains 12 residues. Trimming removed 3 bases from V and 7 bases from J, with 8 bases in between. Germline lookup yields CDR1 SGHRS and CDR2 YFSETQ. The CDR3 nucleotides are TGCGCCAGCAGCTGGGGCTCTAATGAGCAGTTCTTC. Encoded protein: CASSWGSNEQFF.

The V and J genes are TRBV7-2 and TRBJ2-7, with D perhaps being TRBD1 or TRBD2 (7 bases each). Trimming left V 5 bases short and J 2 bases short, with 13 bases between. This CDR3 is 14 amino acids long. CDR1 and CDR2 (germline): SGHTA, FQGNSA. The CDR3 loop reads CASSPRGGAYEQYF. In DNA, the CDR3 is TGTGCCAGCAGCCCCAGGGGGGGGGCCTACGAGCAGTACTTC.

This clonotype came up a few times. The chain uses TRBV19 and TRBJ1-5; tentatively, D is TRBD1 (5 bases). This CDR3 is built from 16 residues. Germline CDR1 reads LNHDA; CDR2 reads SQIVND (reference sequence). Trimming removed 2 bases at V and 6 bases at J, with 17 bases between. The CDR3 loop is CASSITAARAGQPQHF. Written as DNA, the CDR3 is TGTGCCAGTAGTATAACGGCGGCCAGGGCAGGTCAGCCCCAGCATTTT.

This clonotype was observed a few times. The rearrangement links TRBV5-1 to TRBJ2-5, with D maybe TRBD2 (6 bases). Germline assignment: CDR1 SGHRS and CDR2 YFSETQ. V was trimmed by 0 bases and J by 5 bases, leaving 14 bases between them. CDR3 length: 15 residues. CDR3 in amino acids: CASSLAKASEETQYF. CDR3 in DNA: TGCGCCAGCAGCTTGGCCAAAGCTAGCGAGGAGACCCAGTACTTC.

V is TRBV12-3 or TRBV12-4 and J is TRBJ2-3, with D possibly TRBD2 on 5 matching bases. The CDR3 covers 14 residues. Trimming took off 5 bases at V and 2 bases at J, with 11 bases between the two ends. The CDR3 sequence is CASSGERATDTQYF. CDR3 coding DNA: TGTGCCAGCAGTGGGGAGCGCGCCACAGATACGCAGTATTTT.

This clonotype was found once. At one end, the junction sequence differs from germline, possibly due to a read error. V and J are TRBV20-1 and TRBJ1-2; D unclear. The CDR3 extends over 10 amino acids. Germline CDR1 DFQATT, CDR2 SNEGSKA (reference sequence). The CDR3 sequence is CSAPGREGVF. In DNA, the CDR3 is TGCAGTGCTCCCGGACGGGAGGGCGTCTTC.

This clonotype has just a few counts. The chain is built from TRBV7-9 and TRBJ2-3, with D possibly being TRBD2 (5 bases). This CDR3 region has 16 residues. From germline, CDR1 is SEHNR and CDR2 FQNEAQ (reference sequence). Trimming shortened V by 5 bases and J by 3 bases, and 18 bases separated the two germline ends. CDR3 in amino acids: CASSKDWGVLTDTQYF. CDR3 nucleotides: TGTGCCAGCAGCAAAGACTGGGGAGTACTAACAGATACGCAGTATTTT.

This clonotype was detected only a few times. The chain joins TRBV2 to TRBJ1-1, with 9 bases aligning to TRBD1. V shed 6 bases and J 4 bases; nucleotides not matched to a gene: 3. CDR1 is SNHLY and CDR2 is FYNNEI in the germline V gene. The CDR3 is made up of 13 amino acids. CDR3 loop: CASRLGQGTEAFF. DNA of the CDR3: TGTGCCAGCAGGCTGGGACAGGGCACTGAAGCTTTCTTT.

The chain carries TRBV6-6 and TRBJ2-1; 7 bases line up with TRBD2. The germline gives CDR1 MNHNY, CDR2 SVGAGI (reference sequence). The V and J ends lost 4 bases and 5 bases, in that order; junction bases with no gene match: 8. The CDR3 runs to 15 residues. As DNA, the CDR3 is TGTGCCAGCAGTTGGTGGGGGGGGTCCAACAATGAGCAGTTCTTC. Protein sequence: CASSWWGGSNNEQFF.

The table lists this clonotype with a few counts. The chain carries TRBV2 and TRBJ2-7, with D hard to call. The germline V gene has CDR1 SNHLY and CDR2 FYNNEI. Deletions cut 1 base from V and 6 bases from J, with 7 bases between. This CDR3 comprises 12 residues. The CDR3 coding sequence is TGTGCCAGCAGTGAAGAGGTTGCCGAGCAGTACTTC. Its protein is CASSEEVAEQYF.

This chain uses TRBV3-1 with TRBJ2-1; 11 nucleotides agree with TRBD2. V lost 8 bases and J lost 6; bases outside the gene matches: 3. Germline lookup yields CDR1 LGHDT and CDR2 YNNKEL (reference sequence). The CDR3 totals 13 residues. The CDR3 coding sequence is TGTGCCAGCTCACTAGCGGGGGCCAATGAGCAGTTCTTC. Translated, it gives CASSLAGANEQFF.

This clonotype showed up just a few times. The chain has TRBV7-2 and TRBJ2-3; the D is unclear. The V and J ends lost 4 bases and 6 bases respectively, with 11 bases between them. The CDR3 length is 13 residues. Per germline, CDR1 SGHTA and CDR2 FQGNSA. CDR3: CASSSVERDTQYF. The CDR3, as DNA: TGTGCCAGCAGCTCTGTAGAGAGGGATACGCAGTATTTT.

The CDR3 reads CAWSSQETQYF. The DNA for the CDR3 is TGTGCCTGGAGCAGTCAAGAGACCCAGTACTTC. This chain joins TRBV30 and TRBJ2-5, with D hard to call. The germline V and J ends were trimmed by 3 bases and 2 bases, with 4 bases remaining between them. CDR1 is GTSNPN, CDR2 SVGIG, per germline (reference sequence). The CDR3 covers 11 residues.

This clonotype has a single count. This chain links TRBV7-2 with TRBJ2-5, with TRBD2 matching 8 bases. Germline V gene data show CDR1 as SGHTA and CDR2 as FQGNSA. V lost 1 base and J lost 1; bases outside the gene matches: 8. CDR3 length equals 17 residues. DNA for the CDR3: TGTGCCAGCAGCTTAGGTTGGGCGGGAGGAGTCCAAGAGACCCAGTACTTC. Amino acid sequence: CASSLGWAGGVQETQYF.

This clonotype was seen a handful of times. The chain combines TRBV20-1 with TRBJ2-1, with a possible D match to TRBD2 (6 bases). Trimming stripped 2 bases from V and 12 bases from J, with 14 bases between. Germline values: CDR1 DFQATT, CDR2 SNEGSKA (reference sequence). This CDR3 spans 12 amino acids. Written as DNA, the CDR3 is TGCAGTGCTAGACCAGTTGGGGGAGGGCAGTTCTTC. It specifies CSARPVGGGQFF.